This T cell receptor beta chain was obtained from a study of blood T cell repertoires in COVID-19. About the research overall: Material from acute and convalescent COVID-19 was sourced from the United States, Italy and Spain.

The CDR3 covers 12 residues. V was trimmed by 4 bases and J by 8 bases, leaving 11 bases between them. Germline V lookup: CDR1 MNHEY, CDR2 SMNVEV (reference sequence). Source study methods: How many nucleated cells were present was estimated from reference gene primer amplification. Clones were read by immunoSEQ multiplex PCR, and TCRdb kept only the in-frame ones, dropping some. That table gives V, J and clone size, and the DNA gave D and trimming. The table records about 220,000 clones, more than 70% of them present only once. The source material was peripheral blood. The J gene is TRBJ1-2, the V gene TRBV27; a possible D gene is TRBD1 (5 bases). The sequence was obtained from a woman in her fifties or sixties with acute or convalescent COVID-19. CDR3 coding DNA: TGTGCCAGCAGTTCAGGGAGGGACGGCTACACCTTC. Translated, it gives CASSSGRDGYTF.